This T cell receptor beta chain was found in a study of graft-versus-host responses after intestinal transplantation. Study overall: Every transplant recipient was induced with anti-thymocyte globulin, then maintained on tacrolimus and steroids for two to four years.

Study findings and constraints: Declining HvG levels early post-transplant were linked to peak circulating GvH clone levels. Allograft clonal ratios (graft-versus-host to host-versus-graft) were high in patients who had graft-donor T cell macrochimerism.

The count of this clone is one. Antigen specificity is unknown. Some clones are missing from TCRdb's copy, which holds only in-frame ones; the method was immunoSEQ multiplex PCR. The data contain about 120,000 clones, 85% to 95% of them seen just once; the ten biggest clones take up 3% to 4%. Germline V gives CDR1 SGHVS, CDR2 FNYEAQ. The germline V and J ends were trimmed by 2 bases and 1 base, with 5 bases remaining between them. This CDR3 has 14 residues. The input for sequencing was unstimulated CD8+ T cells sorted from spleen or lymph node cells, taken before intestinal transplant. The chain links TRBV7-6 to TRBJ2-2; D uncertain. The TCR originated in a human donor who received an intestinal transplant. The chain's CDR3 is CASSLYQNTGELFF. DNA for the CDR3: TGTGCCAGCAGCTTATACCAGAACACCGGGGAGCTGTTTTTT.